This TCR beta chain was recorded in a study of cytomegalovirus exposure and HLA in healthy donors. Overall study context: Earlier, some 180 million T cells were analyzed, and 90 million to 120 million unique TCR beta sequences were found among them. A data release that came early held around 85 million unique TCRs from HLA-typed donors. Study-level findings and limits: It was reportedly the case that the classifier diagnosed cytomegalovirus status with high specificity and sensitivity. The authors later linked a missense DCLRE1C variant to TCR beta V- and J-gene trimming.

CDR1 and CDR2 (germline): SQVTM, ANQGSEA. The CDR3 consists of 14 residues. Trimming stripped 4 bases from V and 3 bases from J, with 15 bases between. For this clone: Its cognate antigen is unknown.

The PCR had 60 Vbeta and 13 Jbeta primers. Using immunoSEQ multiplex PCR, the repertoire was profiled, and TCRdb retains in-frame clones only, with some absent. The data contain 110,000 or so clones, roughly 80% of them singletons. Material for sequencing was PBMCs. The gene calls are TRBV29-1 and TRBJ2-5, with D perhaps TRBD1 (6 bases). The source of this sequence is a woman aged 40 to 50 in good health and CMV-seropositive. DNA for the CDR3: TGCAGCGTTGCCCCCTTGGACAGCAAAGAGACCCAGTACTTC. Its protein is CSVAPLDSKETQYF.